Below are 6 T cell receptor beta chains sequenced from a single sample in a study of regulatory T cells in long-lasting Graves disease. The time point: persistent/refractory GD, antithyroid drugs over 5 years with positive TRAb. RNA from PBMCs was the source of the TCR library. TCR beta libraries were built with iRepertoire HTBI primers and Arm-PCR of CDR3 regions. One entry per CDR3 protein, called by TCRdb with MiXCR from the multiplex PCR reads. The sample carries under 450,000 distinct CDR3 sequences, roughly a quarter recorded once. The specimen comprised peripheral blood mononuclear cells (PBMCs), sampled when the disease was refractory, from a patient treated with antithyroid drugs. All receptors come from a female donor with Graves disease.

The rearrangement links TRBV18 to TRBJ2-2, with 12 nucleotides matching TRBD1. This CDR3 comprises 16 residues. Germline loops: CDR1 KGHSH, CDR2 LQKENI. Germline trimming cut 3 bases from V and 6 bases from J; bases unmatched to any gene: 5. This CDR3 is CASSPLGQGASGELFF. The DNA for the CDR3 is TGTGCCAGCTCACCTCTGGGACAGGGGGCTTCCGGGGAGCTGTTTTTT.

This clonotype was found many times. V and J are TRBV7-9 and TRBJ2-7; 8 positions agree with TRBD2. V lost 1 base to trimming and J lost 2 bases; unmatched junction nucleotides: 13. This CDR3 region has 18 residues. Looked up from germline, CDR1 is SEHNR and CDR2 is FQNEAQ (reference sequence). Written as DNA, the CDR3 is TGTGCCAGCAGCTTAGGATTAGGGATCGGGACTAGTCCCTACGAGCAGTACTTC. This gives the protein CASSLGLGIGTSPYEQYF.

The chain has TRBV7-2 and TRBJ2-3; D might be TRBD2 (5 bases). The V gene's germline CDR1 is SGHTA and CDR2 FQGNSA. The CDR3 runs 15 residues. V lost 1 base, J lost 1 base, and 9 bases lay in between. The CDR3 spells CASSLGVSGTDTQYF. The CDR3 DNA is TGTGCCAGCAGCTTAGGTGTTAGCGGCACAGATACGCAGTATTTT.

There are a few counts of this clonotype. The V call is TRBV7-9, the J call TRBJ1-1; tentatively, D is TRBD1 (6 bases). This CDR3 is 14 amino acids long. With 5 bases removed from V and 7 bases from J, the gap between germline ends came to 17 bases. The germline V gene has CDR1 SEHNR and CDR2 FQNEAQ (reference sequence). CDR3 amino acids: CASSQGQGHHEAFF. Written as DNA, the CDR3 is TGTGCCAGCAGCCAGGGCCAGGGACACCATGAAGCTTTCTTT.

The chain is built from TRBV18 and TRBJ1-5, with 8 positions matching TRBD1. J gave up 9 bases and V 4 bases, and 5 bases lay outside the gene matches. Germline V gene sequence: CDR1 KGHSH, CDR2 LQKENI. The CDR3 length is 13 residues. The CDR3 DNA reads TGTGCCAGCTCACGTGGACAGGGAACGCCCCAGCATTTT. Its translation is CASSRGQGTPQHF.

This clonotype occurred a few times. The chain joins TRBV10-3 to TRBJ2-7; 9 bases are a match to TRBD1. V shed 4 bases and J 4 bases; nucleotides not matched to a gene: 11. The CDR3 is 16 residues long. CDR1 is ENHRY, CDR2 SYGVKD, per germline. The CDR3 DNA is TGTGCCATCAGTGTTGGAGAGGGACAGGGCGGATACGAGCAGTACTTC. Its translation: CAISVGEGQGGYEQYF.